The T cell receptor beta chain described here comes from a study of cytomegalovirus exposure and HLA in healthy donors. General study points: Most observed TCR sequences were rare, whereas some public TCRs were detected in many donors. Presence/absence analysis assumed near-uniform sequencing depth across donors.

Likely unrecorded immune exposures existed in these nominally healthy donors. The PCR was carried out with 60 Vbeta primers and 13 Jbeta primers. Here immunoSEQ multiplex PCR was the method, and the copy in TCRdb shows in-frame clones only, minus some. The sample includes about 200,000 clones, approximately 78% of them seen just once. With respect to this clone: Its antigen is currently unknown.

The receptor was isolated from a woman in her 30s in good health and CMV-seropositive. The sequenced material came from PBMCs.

The CDR3 is CASSQGARIGELFF. CDR3 bases: TGTGCCAGCAGCCAAGGGGCAAGGATCGGGGAGCTGTTTTTT. This chain links TRBV2 with TRBJ2-2; D might be TRBD1 (5 bases). Germline V gives CDR1 SNHLY, CDR2 FYNNEI. This CDR3 region has 14 residues. V gave up 6 bases and J gave up 7 bases, with 15 bases separating them.